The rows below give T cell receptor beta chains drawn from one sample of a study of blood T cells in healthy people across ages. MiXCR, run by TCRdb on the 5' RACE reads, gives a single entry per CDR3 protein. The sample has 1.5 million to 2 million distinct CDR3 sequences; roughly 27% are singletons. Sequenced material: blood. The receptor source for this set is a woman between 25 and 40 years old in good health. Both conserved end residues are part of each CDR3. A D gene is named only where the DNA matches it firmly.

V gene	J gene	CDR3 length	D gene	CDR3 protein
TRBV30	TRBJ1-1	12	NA	CAGSVSNTEAFF
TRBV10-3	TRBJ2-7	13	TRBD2	CAISGGGSYEQYF
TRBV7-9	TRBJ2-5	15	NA	CASSLAMAGGETQYF
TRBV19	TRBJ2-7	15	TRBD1	CASSEPGQGSHEQYF
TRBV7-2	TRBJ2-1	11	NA	CASRAHNERFF
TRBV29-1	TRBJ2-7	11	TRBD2	CSARAGGEQYF
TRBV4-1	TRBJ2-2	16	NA	CASSQGEAIGTGELFF
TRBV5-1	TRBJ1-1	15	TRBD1	CASSLEQGAGTEAFF
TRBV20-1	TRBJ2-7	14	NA	CSAAPGSSRFEQYF
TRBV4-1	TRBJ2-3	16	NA	CASSRLSDTITDTQYF
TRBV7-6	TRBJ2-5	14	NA	CASSPTWGGETQYF
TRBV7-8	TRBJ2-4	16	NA	CASSPALRRHKNIQYF
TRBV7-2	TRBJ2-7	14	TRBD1	CASSFPGQYYEQYF
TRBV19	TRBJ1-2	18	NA	CASSPRPAGGGNSYGYTF
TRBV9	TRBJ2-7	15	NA	CASSVDGTRSYEQYF
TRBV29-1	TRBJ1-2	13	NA	CSVEDQDNYGYTF
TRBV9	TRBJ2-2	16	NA	CASSPQPGRQAGELFF
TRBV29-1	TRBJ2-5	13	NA	CSVGLLYQETQYF
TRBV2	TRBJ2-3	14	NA	CASSEWAQRPTQYF
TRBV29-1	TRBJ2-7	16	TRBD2	CSVANPGTSGGREQYF
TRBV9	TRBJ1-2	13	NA	CASSRGHDYGYTF
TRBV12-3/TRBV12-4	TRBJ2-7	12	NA	CASSLDVSEQYF
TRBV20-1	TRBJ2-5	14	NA	CSASFGGNQETQYF
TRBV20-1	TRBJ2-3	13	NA	CSAQETSTDTQYF